The next 6 T cell receptor beta chains were all read from a single sample in a study of cytomegalovirus exposure and HLA in healthy donors. Vbeta (60) and Jbeta (13) primers were used in the PCR. TCRdb's copy holds only in-frame clones and misses some; the assay was immunoSEQ multiplex PCR. The repertoire has more than 150,000 clones, around 83% of them found once; the top ten carry around 1.5%. Sequencing was done on a sample of PBMCs. Receptors were obtained from a man over 45 in good health and CMV-seronegative.

J is TRBJ1-1 and V is TRBV30; D unresolved. From germline, CDR1 is GTSNPN and CDR2 SVGIG (reference sequence). Trimming stripped 4 bases from V and 4 bases from J, with 13 bases between. The length of the CDR3 is 13 residues. CDR3 coding DNA: TGTGCCTGGAAGATCAGGAGGAGCACTGAAGCTTTCTTT. Protein product: CAWKIRRSTEAFF. Full variable domain (missing parts from reference TRBV30 and TRBJ1-1): SQTIHQWPATLVQPVGSPLSLECTVEGTSNPNLYWYRQAAGRGLQLLFYSVGIGQISSEVPQNLSASRPQDRQFILSSKKLLLSDSGFYLCAWKIRRSTEAFFGQGTRLTVV.

This sequence joins TRBV14 and TRBJ1-1; 7 bases align to TRBD1. V lost 2 bases and J lost 3; bases outside the gene matches: 3. CDR1 is SGHDN and CDR2 is FVKESK in the germline V gene. The length of the CDR3 is 14 residues. DNA of the CDR3: TGTGCCAGCAGCCAACTCGGACAGGACACTGAAGCTTTCTTT. Encoded protein: CASSQLGQDTEAFF.

This chain connects TRBV4-3 to TRBJ2-2; no reliable D call. With 3 bases removed from V and 6 bases from J, the gap between germline ends came to 14 bases. Germline V CDR1 and CDR2: LGHNA, YSLEER. The length of the CDR3 is 15 residues. CDR3 coding DNA: TGCGCCAGCAGCCAGCAGAACCCCGATGCCGGGGAGCTGTTTTTT. This codes for CASSQQNPDAGELFF.

This chain joins TRBV5-1 and TRBJ2-3; a possible D gene is TRBD1 (5 bases). V lost 0 bases to trimming and J lost 4 bases, with 12 bases between them. In germline, CDR1 is SGHRS, CDR2 YFSETQ. The length of the CDR3 is 15 residues. CDR3 in amino acids: CASSLVAGLADTQYF. The CDR3 DNA sequence: TGCGCCAGCAGCTTGGTGGCAGGGTTGGCAGATACGCAGTATTTT.

This clone appeared a few times. CDR3: CASSLQGPRGYTF. The CDR3 bases are TGTGCCAGCAGTTTACAGGGACCTAGGGGCTACACCTTC. The chain carries TRBV6-6 and TRBJ1-2; tentatively, D is TRBD1 (6 bases). Per germline, CDR1 MNHNY and CDR2 SVGAGI (reference sequence). V dropped 4 bases and J dropped 8 bases, with 14 bases sitting between them. CDR3 length: 13 residues.

V and J are TRBV7-3 and TRBJ1-6; D gene ambiguous. The V end lost 6 bases, the J end lost 9 bases, and 15 bases lay between the germline ends. Germline lookup yields CDR1 SGHTA and CDR2 FQGTGA. The length of the CDR3 is 14 residues. CDR3 nucleotide sequence: TGTGCCAGCAGTTTAGACAACTCCGTTTCACCCCTCCACTTT. It codes for CASSLDNSVSPLHF.